The 2 T cell receptor beta chains reported below all come from one sample, sequenced in a study of cytomegalovirus exposure and HLA in healthy donors. The PCR had 60 Vbeta and 13 Jbeta primers. Here immunoSEQ multiplex PCR was the method, and the copy in TCRdb shows in-frame clones only, minus some. The sample carries nearly 100,000 clones, around a tenth recorded once. Sequencing used PBMCs. These receptors all stem from a man in his fifties in good health and CMV-seropositive.

This clone was recorded a few times. The genes are TRBV2 and TRBJ2-1, with D maybe TRBD1 (5 bases). V was shortened by 7 bases and J by 1 base, with 14 bases between the two germline ends. Germline assignment: CDR1 SNHLY and CDR2 FYNNEI. This CDR3 comprises 15 residues. The CDR3 region is CASKLQVLSYNEQFF. As DNA, the CDR3 is TGTGCCAGCAAACTACAGGTTCTGTCCTACAATGAGCAGTTCTTC.

V and J are TRBV9 and TRBJ2-5; 13 bases agree with TRBD2. The germline CDR1 and CDR2 sequences are SGDLS and YYNGEE. The CDR3 totals 16 residues. Trimming cost V 2 bases and J 2 bases; bases outside gene matches: 3. CDR3: CASSVSGLAGQETQYF. The CDR3 DNA sequence: TGTGCCAGCAGCGTCTCGGGACTAGCGGGACAAGAGACCCAGTACTTC.